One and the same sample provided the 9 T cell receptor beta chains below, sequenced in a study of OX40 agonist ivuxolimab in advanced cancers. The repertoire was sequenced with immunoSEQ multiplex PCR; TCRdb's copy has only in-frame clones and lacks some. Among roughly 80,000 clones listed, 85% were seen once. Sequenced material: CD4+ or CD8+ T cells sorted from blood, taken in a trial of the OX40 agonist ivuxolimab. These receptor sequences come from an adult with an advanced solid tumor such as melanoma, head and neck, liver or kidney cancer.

CDR3 DNA: TGCAGCGTGACACAGGGAGCTAGCAATCAGCCCCAGCATTTT. Translated: CSVTQGASNQPQHF. The gene calls are TRBV29-1 and TRBJ1-5, with D possibly TRBD1 on 6 matching bases. Trimming took off 6 bases at V and 0 bases at J, with 12 bases between the two ends. The CDR3 extends over 14 amino acids. Germline-derived CDR1 and CDR2 are SQVTM and ANQGSEA. The variable domain in full, with the rest retrieved from reference TRBV29-1 and TRBJ1-5, is SAVISQKPSRDICQRGTSLTIQCQVDSQVTMMFWYRQQPGQSLTLIATANQGSEATYESGFVIDKFPISRPNLTFSTLTVSNMSPEDSSIYLCSVTQGASNQPQHFGDGTRLSIL.

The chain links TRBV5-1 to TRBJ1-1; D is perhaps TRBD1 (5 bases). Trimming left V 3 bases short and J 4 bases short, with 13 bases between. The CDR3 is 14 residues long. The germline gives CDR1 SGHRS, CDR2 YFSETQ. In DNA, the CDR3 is TGCGCCAGCAGCTCCGAACTAGGGGTCACTGAAGCTTTCTTT. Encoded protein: CASSSELGVTEAFF. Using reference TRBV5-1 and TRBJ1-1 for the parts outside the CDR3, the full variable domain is KAGVTQTPRYLIKTRGQQVTLSCSPISGHRSVSWYQQTPGQGLQFLFEYFSETQRNKGNFPGRFSGRQFSNSRSEMNVSTLELGDSALYLCASSSELGVTEAFFGQGTRLTVV.

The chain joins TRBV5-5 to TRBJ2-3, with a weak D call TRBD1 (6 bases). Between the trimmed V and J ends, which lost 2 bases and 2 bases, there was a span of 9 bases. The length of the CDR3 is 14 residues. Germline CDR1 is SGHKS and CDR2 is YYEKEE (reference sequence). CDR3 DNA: TGTGCCAGCAGCTTCAGGACAGACACAGATACGCAGTATTTT. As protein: CASSFRTDTDTQYF. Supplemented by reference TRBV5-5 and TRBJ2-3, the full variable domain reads DAGVTQSPTHLIKTRGQQVTLRCSPISGHKSVSWYQQVLGQGPQFIFQYYEKEERGRGNFPDRFSARQFPNYSSELNVNALLLGDSALYLCASSFRTDTDTQYFGPGTRLTVL.

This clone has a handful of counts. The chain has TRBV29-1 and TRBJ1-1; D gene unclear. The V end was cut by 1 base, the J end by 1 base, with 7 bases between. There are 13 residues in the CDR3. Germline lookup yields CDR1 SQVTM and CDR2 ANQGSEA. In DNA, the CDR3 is TGCAGCGTTGAAGGGCCAGGGAACACTGAAGCTTTCTTT. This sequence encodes CSVEGPGNTEAFF.

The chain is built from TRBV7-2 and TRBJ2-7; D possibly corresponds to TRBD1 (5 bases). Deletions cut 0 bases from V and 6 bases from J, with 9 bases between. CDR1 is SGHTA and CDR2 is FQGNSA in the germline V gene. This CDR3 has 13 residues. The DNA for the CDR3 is TGTGCCAGCAGCTTAGCCAGGGCTCGCGAGCAGTACTTC. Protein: CASSLARAREQYF.

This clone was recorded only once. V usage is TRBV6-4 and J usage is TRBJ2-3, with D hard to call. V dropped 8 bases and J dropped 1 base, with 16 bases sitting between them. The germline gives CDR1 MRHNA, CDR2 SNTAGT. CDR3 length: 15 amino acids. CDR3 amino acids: CASSPLHGGTDTQYF. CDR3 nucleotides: TGTGCCAGCTCCCCCCTCCACGGCGGCACAGATACGCAGTATTTT.

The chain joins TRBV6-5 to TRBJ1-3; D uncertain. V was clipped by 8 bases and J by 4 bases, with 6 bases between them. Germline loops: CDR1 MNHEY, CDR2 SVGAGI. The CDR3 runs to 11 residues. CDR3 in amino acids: CASSQGNTIYF. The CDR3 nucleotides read TGTGCCAGCTCCCAGGGAAACACCATATATTTT.

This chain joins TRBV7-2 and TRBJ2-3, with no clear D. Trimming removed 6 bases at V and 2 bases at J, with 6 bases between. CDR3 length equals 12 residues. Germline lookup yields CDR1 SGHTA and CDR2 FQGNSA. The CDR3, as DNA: TGTGCCAGCAGTAGAACCACAGATACGCAGTATTTT. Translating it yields CASSRTTDTQYF.

CDR3 sequence: CASSRGTSRTYEQYF. The CDR3 DNA follows: TGTGCCAGCAGCCGAGGGACCTCCAGAACCTACGAGCAGTACTTC. This chain joins TRBV13 and TRBJ2-7; D tentatively reads TRBD1 or TRBD2 (5 bases each). Germline CDR1 and CDR2: PRHDT and FYEKMQ (reference sequence). V lost 5 bases, J lost 2 bases, and 16 bases lay in between. This CDR3 has 15 amino acids.